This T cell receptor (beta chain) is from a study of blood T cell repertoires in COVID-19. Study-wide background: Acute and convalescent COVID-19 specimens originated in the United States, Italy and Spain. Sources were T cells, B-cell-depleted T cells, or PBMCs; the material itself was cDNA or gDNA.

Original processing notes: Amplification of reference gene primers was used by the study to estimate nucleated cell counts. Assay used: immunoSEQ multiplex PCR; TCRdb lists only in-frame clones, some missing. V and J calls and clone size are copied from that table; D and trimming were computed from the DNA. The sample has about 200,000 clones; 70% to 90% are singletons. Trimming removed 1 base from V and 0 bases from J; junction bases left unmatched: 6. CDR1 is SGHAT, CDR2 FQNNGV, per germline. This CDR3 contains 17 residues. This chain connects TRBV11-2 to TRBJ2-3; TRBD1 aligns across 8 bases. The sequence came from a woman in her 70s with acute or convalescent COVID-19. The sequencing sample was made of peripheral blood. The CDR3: CASSLVGQGLSTDTQYF. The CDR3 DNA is TGTGCCAGCAGCTTAGTAGGACAGGGTCTTAGCACAGATACGCAGTATTTT.